The clone carrying this T cell receptor (beta chain) was found a few times. The antigen is not known. The sample originates from a study of regulatory T cells in long-lasting Graves disease. Whole-study findings and limits: Comparison showed that persistent patients shared more public clonotypes (2,741) than new patients (about 970). Lower TCR diversity characterized persistent Graves' patients relative to newly diagnosed patients.

TCR beta libraries were built with iRepertoire HTBI primers and Arm-PCR of CDR3 regions. From the multiplex PCR reads, TCRdb called clonotypes with MiXCR, one entry per CDR3 protein. The sample lists about 420,000 distinct CDR3 sequences, roughly 15% occurring once. As for time point: newly diagnosed GD, antithyroid drugs for less than 3 months. With RNA extracted from PBMCs as input, the TCR library was made. The sample was also linked to a second study, of T cells in Graves' hyperthyroidism and ophthalmopathy.

This TCR was recovered from a woman aged 18 to 35 with Graves disease. The specimen comprised peripheral blood mononuclear cells (PBMCs), sampled at new diagnosis, from a patient treated with antithyroid drugs.

The CDR3 reads CASTPFSGRNTLYNEQFF. As DNA, the CDR3 is TGTGCCAGTACCCCATTTAGCGGGAGGAATACTCTCTACAATGAGCAGTTCTTC. This chain connects TRBV19 to TRBJ2-1; 10 bases match TRBD2. V gave up 7 bases and J gave up 3 bases; unmatched junction bases: 15. Germline V lookup: CDR1 LNHDA, CDR2 SQIVND (reference sequence). The CDR3 totals 18 residues.